This T cell receptor beta chain was documented in a study of blood T cell repertoires in COVID-19. Across the study: The study drew acute and convalescent COVID-19 samples from the United States, Italy and Spain.

Recruits, aged roughly 18 to 89 years, lived in 24 US areas. Recovered status applied to Cohort 3 donors who had two consecutive negative PCRs. It also applied to those with clearance or with symptom resolution. Authors' methods: Amplifying reference gene primers gave estimates of nucleated cell counts. Here immunoSEQ multiplex PCR was the method, and the copy in TCRdb shows in-frame clones only, minus some. From that table come the V and J calls and clone size; the DNA was used to work out D and trimming. The profile covers 250,000 to 350,000 clones, with over 75% appearing a single time and about 4.3% taken by the ten largest. The V end lost 6 bases, the J end lost 0 bases, and 14 bases lay between the germline ends. The CDR3 is made up of 15 amino acids. Per the germline V gene, CDR1 is LNHDA and CDR2 is SQIVND (reference sequence).

Sequencing was carried out using PBMCs or T cells enriched from blood (not recorded which). The sequence was collected from a woman between 25 and 40 years old who had recovered from COVID-19. The rearrangement joins TRBV19 to TRBJ1-1, with D unclear. Here the CDR3 DNA reads TGTGCCAGTAGGTGGCGGCCCGGAATGAACACTGAAGCTTTCTTT. Protein: CASRWRPGMNTEAFF.